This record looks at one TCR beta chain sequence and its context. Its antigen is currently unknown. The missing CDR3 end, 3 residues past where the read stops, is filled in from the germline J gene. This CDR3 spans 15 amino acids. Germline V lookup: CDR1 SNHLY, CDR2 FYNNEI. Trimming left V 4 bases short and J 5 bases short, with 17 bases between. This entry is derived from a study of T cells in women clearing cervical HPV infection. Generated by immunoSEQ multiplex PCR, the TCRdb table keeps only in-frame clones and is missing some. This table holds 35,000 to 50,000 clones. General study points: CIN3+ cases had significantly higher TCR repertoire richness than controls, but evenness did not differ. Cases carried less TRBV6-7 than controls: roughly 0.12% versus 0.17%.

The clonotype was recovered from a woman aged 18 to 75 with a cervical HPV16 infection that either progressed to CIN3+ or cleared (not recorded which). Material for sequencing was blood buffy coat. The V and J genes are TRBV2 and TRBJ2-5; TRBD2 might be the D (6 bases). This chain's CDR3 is CASSVGAEGWETQYF. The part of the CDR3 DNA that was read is TGTGCCAGCAGTGTTGGGGCGGAGGGGTGGGAGACC. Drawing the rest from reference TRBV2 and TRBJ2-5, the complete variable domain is EPEVTQTPSHQVTQMGQEVILRCVPISNHLYFYWYRQILGQKVEFLVSFYNNEISEKSEIFDDQFSVERPDGSNFTLKIRSTKLEDSAMYFCASSVGAEGWETQYFGPGTRLLVL.